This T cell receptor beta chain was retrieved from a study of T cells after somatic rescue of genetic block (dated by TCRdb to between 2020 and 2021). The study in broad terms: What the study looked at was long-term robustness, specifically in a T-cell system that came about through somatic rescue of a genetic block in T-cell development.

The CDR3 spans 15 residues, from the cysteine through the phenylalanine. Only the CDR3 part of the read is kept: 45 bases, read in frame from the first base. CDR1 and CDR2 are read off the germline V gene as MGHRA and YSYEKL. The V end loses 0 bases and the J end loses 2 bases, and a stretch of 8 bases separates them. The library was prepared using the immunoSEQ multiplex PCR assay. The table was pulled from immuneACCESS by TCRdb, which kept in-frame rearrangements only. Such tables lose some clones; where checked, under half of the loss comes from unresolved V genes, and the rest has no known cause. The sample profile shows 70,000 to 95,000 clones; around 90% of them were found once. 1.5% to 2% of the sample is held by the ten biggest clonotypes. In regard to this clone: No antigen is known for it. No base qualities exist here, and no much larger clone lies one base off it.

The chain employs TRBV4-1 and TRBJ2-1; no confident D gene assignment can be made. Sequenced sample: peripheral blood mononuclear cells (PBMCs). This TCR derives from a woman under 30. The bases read TGCGCCAGCAGCCAAGAGCGAGAAACCTACAATGAGCAGTTCTTC. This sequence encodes CASSQERETYNEQFF.